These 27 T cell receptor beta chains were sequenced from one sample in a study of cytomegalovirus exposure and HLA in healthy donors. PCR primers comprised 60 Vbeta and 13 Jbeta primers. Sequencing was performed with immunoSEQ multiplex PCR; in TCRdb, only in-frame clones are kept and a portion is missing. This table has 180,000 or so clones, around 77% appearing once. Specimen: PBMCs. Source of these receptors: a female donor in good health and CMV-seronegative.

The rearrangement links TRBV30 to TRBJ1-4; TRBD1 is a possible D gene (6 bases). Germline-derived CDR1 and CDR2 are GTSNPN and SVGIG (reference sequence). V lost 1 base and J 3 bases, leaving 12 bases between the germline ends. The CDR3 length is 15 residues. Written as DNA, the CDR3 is TGTGCCTGGAGTGGACAAGGACAGTCTAATGAAAAACTGTTTTTT. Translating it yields CAWSGQGQSNEKLFF.

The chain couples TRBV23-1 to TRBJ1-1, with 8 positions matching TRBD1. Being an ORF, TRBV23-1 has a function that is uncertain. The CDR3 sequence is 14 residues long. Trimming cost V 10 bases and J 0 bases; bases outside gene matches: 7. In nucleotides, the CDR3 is TGCGCCAATCCTCCGGGACAGGTGAACACTGAAGCTTTCTTT. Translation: CANPPGQVNTEAFF.

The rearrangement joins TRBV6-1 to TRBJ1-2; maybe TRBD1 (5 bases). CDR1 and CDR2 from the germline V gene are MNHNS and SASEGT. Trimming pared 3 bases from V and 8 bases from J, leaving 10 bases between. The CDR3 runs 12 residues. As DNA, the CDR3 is TGTGCCAGCAGTGAGGGGGGAAAAGGCTACACCTTC. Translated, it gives CASSEGGKGYTF.

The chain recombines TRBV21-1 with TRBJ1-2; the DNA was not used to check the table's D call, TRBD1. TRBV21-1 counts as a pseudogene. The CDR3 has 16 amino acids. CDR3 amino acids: CASSKEKGPPFRGYTF. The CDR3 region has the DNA TGTGCCAGCAGCAAAGAAAAGGGGCCGCCATTTCGAGGCTACACCTTC.

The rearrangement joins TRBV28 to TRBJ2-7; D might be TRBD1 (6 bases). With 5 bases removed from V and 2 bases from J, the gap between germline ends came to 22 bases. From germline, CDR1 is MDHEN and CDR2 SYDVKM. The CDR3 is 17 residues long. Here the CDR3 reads CASSRALIRDIPYEQYF. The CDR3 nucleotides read TGTGCCAGCAGTCGCGCCCTGATCCGGGACATCCCCTACGAGCAGTACTTC.

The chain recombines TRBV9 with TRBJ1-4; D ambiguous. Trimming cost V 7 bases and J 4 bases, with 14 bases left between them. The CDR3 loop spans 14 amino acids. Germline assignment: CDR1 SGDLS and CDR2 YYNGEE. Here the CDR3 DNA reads TGTGCCAGCGCCCCCAACACAGTTAATGAAAAACTGTTTTTT. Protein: CASAPNTVNEKLFF.

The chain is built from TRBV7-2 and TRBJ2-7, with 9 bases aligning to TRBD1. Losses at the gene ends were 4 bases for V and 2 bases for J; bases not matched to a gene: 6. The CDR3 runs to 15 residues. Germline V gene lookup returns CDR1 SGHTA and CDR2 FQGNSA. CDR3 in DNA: TGTGCCAGCAGCTACCGGGACAGGGAGACCTACGAGCAGTACTTC. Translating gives CASSYRDRETYEQYF. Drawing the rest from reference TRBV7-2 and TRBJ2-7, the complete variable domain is GAGVSQSPSNKVTEKGKDVELRCDPISGHTALYWYRQSLGQGLEFLIYFQGNSAPDKSGLPSDRFSAERTGGSVSTLTIQRTQQEDSAVYLCASSYRDRETYEQYFGPGTRLTVT.

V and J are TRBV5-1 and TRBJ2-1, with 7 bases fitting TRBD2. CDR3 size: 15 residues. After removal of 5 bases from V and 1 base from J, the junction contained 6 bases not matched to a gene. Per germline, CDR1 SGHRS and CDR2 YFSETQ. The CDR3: CASSFRGGSYNEQFF. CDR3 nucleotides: TGCGCCAGCAGTTTTAGGGGAGGGTCCTACAATGAGCAGTTCTTC.

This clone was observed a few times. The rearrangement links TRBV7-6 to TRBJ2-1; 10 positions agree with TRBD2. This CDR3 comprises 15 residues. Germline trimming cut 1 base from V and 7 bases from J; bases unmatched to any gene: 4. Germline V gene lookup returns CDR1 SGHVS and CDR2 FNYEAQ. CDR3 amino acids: CASSLVAGGPNEQFF. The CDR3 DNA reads TGTGCCAGCAGCTTAGTAGCGGGAGGCCCGAATGAGCAGTTCTTC.

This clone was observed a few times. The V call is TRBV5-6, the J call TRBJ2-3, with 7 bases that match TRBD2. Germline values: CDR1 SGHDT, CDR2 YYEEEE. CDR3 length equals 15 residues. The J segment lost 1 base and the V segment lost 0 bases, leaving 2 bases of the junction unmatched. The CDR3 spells CASSLASGRTDTQYF. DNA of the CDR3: TGTGCCAGCAGCTTGGCTAGCGGCCGCACAGATACGCAGTATTTT.

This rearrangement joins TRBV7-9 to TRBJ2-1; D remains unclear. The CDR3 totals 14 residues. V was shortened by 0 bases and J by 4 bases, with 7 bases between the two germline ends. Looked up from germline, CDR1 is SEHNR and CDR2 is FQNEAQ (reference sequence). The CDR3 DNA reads TGTGCCAGCAGCTTAGCTAGCCCATACAATGAGCAGTTCTTC. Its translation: CASSLASPYNEQFF.

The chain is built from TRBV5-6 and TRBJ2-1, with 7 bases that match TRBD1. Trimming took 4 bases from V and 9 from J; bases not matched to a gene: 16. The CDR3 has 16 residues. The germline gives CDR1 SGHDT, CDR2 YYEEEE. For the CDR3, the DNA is TGTGCCAGCAGCCCGCAACTCCGGGACAGAAGAAGTGAGCAGTTCTTC. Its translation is CASSPQLRDRRSEQFF.

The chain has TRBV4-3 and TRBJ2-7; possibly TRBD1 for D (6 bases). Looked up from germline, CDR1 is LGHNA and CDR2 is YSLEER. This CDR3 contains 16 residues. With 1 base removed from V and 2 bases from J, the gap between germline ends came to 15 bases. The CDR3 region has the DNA TGCGCCAGCAGCCAAGCCCCCGGACAGAAGACCTACGAGCAGTACTTC. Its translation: CASSQAPGQKTYEQYF.

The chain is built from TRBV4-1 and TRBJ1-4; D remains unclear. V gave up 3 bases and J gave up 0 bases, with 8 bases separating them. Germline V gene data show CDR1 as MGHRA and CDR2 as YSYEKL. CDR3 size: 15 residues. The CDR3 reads CASSHLRTTNEKLFF. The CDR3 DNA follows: TGCGCCAGCAGCCATCTCAGAACAACTAATGAAAAACTGTTTTTT.

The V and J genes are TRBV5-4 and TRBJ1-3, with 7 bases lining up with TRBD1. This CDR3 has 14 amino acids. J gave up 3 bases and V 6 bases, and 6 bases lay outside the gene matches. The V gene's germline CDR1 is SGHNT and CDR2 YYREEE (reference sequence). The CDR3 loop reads CASTLTGSGNTIYF. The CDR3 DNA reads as TGTGCCAGCACCCTGACAGGGAGTGGAAACACCATATATTTT.

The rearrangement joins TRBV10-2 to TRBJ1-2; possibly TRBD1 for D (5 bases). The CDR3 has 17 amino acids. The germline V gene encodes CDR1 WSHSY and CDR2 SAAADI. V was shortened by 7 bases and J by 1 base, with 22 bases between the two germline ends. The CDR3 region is CASTPGRGSTNNYGYTF. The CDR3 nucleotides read TGCGCCAGCACCCCGGGGAGGGGCTCCACTAATAACTATGGCTACACCTTC.

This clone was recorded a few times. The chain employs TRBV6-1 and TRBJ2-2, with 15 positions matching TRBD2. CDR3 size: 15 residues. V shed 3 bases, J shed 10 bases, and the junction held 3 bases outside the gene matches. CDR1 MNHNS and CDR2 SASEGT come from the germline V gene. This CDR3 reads CASSDRTSGGEELFF. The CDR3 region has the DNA TGTGCCAGCAGTGATCGGACTAGCGGGGGGGAGGAGCTGTTTTTT.

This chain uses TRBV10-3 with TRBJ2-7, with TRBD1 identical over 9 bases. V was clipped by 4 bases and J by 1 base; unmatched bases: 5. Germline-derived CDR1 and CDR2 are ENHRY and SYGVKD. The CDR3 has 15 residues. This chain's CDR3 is CAISAPGQGSYEQYF. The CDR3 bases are TGTGCCATCAGTGCTCCGGGACAGGGTTCCTACGAGCAGTACTTC.

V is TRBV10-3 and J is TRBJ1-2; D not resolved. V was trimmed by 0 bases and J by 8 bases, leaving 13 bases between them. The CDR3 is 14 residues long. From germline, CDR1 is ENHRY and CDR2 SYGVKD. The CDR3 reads CAISESPDSRGYTF. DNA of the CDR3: TGTGCCATCAGTGAGTCGCCGGATTCGCGGGGCTACACCTTC.

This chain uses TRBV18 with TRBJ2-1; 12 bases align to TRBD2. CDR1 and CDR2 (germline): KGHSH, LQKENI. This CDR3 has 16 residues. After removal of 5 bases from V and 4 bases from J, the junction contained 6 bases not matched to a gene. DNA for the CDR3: TGTGCCAGCTCAACAACTACTAGCGGGAGGTACAATGAGCAGTTCTTC. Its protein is CASSTTTSGRYNEQFF.

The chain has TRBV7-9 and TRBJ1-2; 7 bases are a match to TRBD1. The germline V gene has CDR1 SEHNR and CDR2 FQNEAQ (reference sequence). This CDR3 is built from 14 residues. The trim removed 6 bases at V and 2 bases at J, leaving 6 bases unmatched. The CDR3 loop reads CASSPQGVNYGYTF. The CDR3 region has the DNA TGTGCCAGCAGTCCTCAGGGGGTGAACTATGGCTACACCTTC.

CDR3 sequence (DNA): TGTGCCAGCAGTTTATCTGGGACTAGCGGGGGCTACGAGCAGTACTTC. Translating gives CASSLSGTSGGYEQYF. This rearrangement joins TRBV27 to TRBJ2-7, with 14 positions matching TRBD2. Trimming cost V 0 bases and J 3 bases; bases outside gene matches: 1. The CDR3 extends over 16 amino acids. Germline V gene sequence: CDR1 MNHEY, CDR2 SMNVEV (reference sequence).

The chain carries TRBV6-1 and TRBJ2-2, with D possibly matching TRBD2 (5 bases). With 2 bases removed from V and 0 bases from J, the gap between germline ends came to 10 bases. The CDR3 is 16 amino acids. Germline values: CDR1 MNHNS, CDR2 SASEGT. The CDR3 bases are TGTGCCAGCAGTGAAAGCGGAACGGCGAACACCGGGGAGCTGTTTTTT. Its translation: CASSESGTANTGELFF.

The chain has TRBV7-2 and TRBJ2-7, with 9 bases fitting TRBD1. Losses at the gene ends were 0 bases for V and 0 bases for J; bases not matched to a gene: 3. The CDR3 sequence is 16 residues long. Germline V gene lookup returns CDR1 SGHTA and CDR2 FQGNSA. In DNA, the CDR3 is TGTGCCAGCAGCTTAGCGGGGACAGGGACCTCCTACGAGCAGTACTTC. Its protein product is CASSLAGTGTSYEQYF.

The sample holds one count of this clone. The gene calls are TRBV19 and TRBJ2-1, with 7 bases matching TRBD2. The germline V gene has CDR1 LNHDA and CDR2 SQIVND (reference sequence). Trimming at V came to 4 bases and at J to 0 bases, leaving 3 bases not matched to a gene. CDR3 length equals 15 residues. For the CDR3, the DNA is TGTGCCAGTAGTAACGGGGGGTCCTCCTACAATGAGCAGTTCTTC. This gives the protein CASSNGGSSYNEQFF.

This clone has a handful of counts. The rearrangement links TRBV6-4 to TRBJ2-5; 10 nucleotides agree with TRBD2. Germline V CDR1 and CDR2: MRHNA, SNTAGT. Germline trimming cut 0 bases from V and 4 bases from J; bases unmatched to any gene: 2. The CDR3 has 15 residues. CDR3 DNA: TGTGCCAGCAGTGACTCAGCGGGGGGGCCAGAGACCCAGTACTTC. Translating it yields CASSDSAGGPETQYF.

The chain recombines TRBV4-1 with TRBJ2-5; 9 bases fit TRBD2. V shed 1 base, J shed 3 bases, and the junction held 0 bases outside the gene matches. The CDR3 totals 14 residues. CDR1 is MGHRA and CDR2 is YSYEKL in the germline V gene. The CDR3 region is CASSQGLAEETQYF. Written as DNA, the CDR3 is TGCGCCAGCAGCCAAGGACTAGCGGAAGAGACCCAGTACTTC.